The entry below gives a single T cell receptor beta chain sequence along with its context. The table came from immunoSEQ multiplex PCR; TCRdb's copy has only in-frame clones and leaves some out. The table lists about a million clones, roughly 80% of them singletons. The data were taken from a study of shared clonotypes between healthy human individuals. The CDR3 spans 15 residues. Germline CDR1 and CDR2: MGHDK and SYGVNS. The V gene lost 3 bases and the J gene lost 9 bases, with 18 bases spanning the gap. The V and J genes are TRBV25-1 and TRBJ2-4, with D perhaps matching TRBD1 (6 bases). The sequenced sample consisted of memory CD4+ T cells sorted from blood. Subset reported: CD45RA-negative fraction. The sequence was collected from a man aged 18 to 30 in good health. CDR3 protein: CASSESGTFTTIQYF. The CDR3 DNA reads TGTGCCAGCAGTGAGTCCGGGACATTCACGACCATTCAGTACTTC. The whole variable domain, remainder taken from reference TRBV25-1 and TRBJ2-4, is EADIYQTPRYLVIGTGKKITLECSQTMGHDKMYWYQQDPGMELHLIHYSYGVNSTEKGDLSSESTVSRIRTEHFPLTLESARPSHTSQYLCASSESGTFTTIQYFGAGTRLSVL.